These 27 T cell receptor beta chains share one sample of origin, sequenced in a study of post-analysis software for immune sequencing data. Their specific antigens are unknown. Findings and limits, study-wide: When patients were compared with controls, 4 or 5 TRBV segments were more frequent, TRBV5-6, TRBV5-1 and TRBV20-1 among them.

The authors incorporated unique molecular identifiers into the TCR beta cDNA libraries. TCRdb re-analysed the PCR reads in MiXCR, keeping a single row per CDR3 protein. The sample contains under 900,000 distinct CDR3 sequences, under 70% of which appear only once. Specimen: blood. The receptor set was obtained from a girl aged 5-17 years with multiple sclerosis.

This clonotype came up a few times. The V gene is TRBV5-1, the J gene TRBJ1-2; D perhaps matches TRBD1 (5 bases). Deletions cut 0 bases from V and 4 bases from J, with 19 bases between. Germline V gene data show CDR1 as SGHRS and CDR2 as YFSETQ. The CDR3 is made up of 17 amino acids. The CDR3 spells CASSLGGEPEWGYGYTF. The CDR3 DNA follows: TGCGCCAGCAGCTTGGGAGGGGAACCTGAATGGGGCTATGGCTACACCTTC.

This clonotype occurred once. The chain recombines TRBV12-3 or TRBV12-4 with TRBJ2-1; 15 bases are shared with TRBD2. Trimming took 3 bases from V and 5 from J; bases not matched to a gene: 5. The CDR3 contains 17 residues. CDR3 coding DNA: TGTGCCAGCAGTTTTGGGACTAGCGGGAGGCTGGACAATGAGCAGTTCTTC. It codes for CASSFGTSGRLDNEQFF.

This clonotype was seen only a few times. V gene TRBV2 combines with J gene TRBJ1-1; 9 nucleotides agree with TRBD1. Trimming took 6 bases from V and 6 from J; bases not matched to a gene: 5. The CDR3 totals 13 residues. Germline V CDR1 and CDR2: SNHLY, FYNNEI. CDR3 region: CASRDRGLAEAFF. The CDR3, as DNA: TGTGCCAGCAGGGACAGGGGTTTGGCTGAAGCTTTCTTT.

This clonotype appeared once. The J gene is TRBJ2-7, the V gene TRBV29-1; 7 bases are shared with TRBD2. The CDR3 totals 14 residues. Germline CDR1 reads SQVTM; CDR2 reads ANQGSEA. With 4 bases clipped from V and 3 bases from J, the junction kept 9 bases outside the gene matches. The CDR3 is CSVGGGRSFYEQYF. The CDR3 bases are TGCAGCGTTGGGGGGGGACGGAGTTTCTACGAGCAGTACTTC.

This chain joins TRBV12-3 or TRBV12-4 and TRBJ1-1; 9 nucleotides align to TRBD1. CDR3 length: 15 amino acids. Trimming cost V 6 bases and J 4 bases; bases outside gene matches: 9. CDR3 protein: CASSPGTGRVTEAFF. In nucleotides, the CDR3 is TGTGCCAGCAGCCCCGGGACAGGGAGAGTCACTGAAGCTTTCTTT.

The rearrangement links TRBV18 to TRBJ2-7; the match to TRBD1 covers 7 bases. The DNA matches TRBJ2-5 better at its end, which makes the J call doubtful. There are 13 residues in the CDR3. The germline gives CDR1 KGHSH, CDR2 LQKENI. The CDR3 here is CASSPKGAETQYF. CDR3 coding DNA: TGTGCCAGCTCACCAAAGGGGGCTGAGACCCAGTACTTC.

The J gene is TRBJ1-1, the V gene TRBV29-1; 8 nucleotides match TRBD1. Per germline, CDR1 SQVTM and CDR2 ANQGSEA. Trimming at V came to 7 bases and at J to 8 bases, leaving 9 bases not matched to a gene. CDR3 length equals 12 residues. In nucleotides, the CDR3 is TGCAGCGCTTCGGACAGGGAGGCAGAAGCTTTCTTT. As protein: CSASDREAEAFF.

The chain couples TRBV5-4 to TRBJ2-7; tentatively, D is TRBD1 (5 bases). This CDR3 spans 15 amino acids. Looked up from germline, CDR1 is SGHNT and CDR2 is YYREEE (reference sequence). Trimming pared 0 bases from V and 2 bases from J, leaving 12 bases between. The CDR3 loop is CASSLAGADPYEQYF. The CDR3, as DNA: TGTGCCAGCAGCTTGGCTGGGGCAGACCCCTACGAGCAGTACTTC.

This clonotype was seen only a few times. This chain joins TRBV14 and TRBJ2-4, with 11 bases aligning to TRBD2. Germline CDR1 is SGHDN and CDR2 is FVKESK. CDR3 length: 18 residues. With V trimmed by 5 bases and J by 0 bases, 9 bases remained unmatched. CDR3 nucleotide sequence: TGTGCCAGCAGCACTGGGACTAGCGGTACGCTAGCCAAAAACATTCAGTACTTC. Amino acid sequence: CASSTGTSGTLAKNIQYF.

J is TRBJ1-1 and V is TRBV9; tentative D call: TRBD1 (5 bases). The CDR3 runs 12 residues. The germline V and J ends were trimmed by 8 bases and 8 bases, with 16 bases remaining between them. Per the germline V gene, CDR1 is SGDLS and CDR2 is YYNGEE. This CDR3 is CASSLQAGEAFF. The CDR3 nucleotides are TGTGCCAGTTCCCTACAAGCAGGGGAAGCTTTCTTT.

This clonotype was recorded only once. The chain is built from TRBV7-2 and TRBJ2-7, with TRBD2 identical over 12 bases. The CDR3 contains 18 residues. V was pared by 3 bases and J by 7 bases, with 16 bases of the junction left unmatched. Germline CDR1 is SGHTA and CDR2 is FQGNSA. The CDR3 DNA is TGTGCCAGCAGCTTGCTAGCGGGAGGGCCTAGGGGATACAATGAGCAGTACTTC. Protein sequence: CASSLLAGGPRGYNEQYF.

The DNA for the CDR3 is TGTGCCAGCAGCCTTAGCGTCGGGACAGGGACCTACGAGCAGTACTTC. Translation: CASSLSVGTGTYEQYF. This chain connects TRBV12-3 or TRBV12-4 to TRBJ2-7; TRBD1 matches 9 bases. Trimming cost V 6 bases and J 2 bases; bases outside gene matches: 11. This CDR3 spans 16 amino acids.

CDR3 protein: CASSSLPGLAGSEQYF. DNA for the CDR3: TGTGCCAGCAGTTCACTTCCGGGACTAGCGGGAAGCGAGCAGTACTTC. This chain connects TRBV5-6 to TRBJ2-5; 13 bases agree with TRBD2. The J call could be wrong; TRBJ2-7 is a better fit for the DNA end. This CDR3 has 16 amino acids. Per germline, CDR1 SGHDT and CDR2 YYEEEE.

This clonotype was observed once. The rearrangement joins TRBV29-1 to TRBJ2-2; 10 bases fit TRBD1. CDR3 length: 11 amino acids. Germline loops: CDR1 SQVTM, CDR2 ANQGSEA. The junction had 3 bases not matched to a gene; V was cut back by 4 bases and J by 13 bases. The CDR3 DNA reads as TGCAGCGTTGGGGACAGGGGCTTGCTGTTTTTT. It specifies CSVGDRGLLFF.

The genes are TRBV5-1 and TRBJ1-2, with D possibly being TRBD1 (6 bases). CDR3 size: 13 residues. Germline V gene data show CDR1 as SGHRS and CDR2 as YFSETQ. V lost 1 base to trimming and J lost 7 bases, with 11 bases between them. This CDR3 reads CASSLTGMSGYTF. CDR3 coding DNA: TGCGCCAGCAGCTTGACAGGGATGAGTGGCTACACCTTC.

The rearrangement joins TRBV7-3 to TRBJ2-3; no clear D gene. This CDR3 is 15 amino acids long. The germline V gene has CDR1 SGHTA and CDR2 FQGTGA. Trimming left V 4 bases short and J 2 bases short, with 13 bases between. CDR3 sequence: CASSSGSWATDTQYF. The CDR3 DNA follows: TGTGCCAGCAGCTCCGGAAGCTGGGCCACAGATACGCAGTATTTT.

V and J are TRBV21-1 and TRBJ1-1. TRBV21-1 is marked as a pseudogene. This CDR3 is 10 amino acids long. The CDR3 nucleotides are TGTGCCAGCGCCAAGACTGAAGCTTTCTTT. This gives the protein CASAKTEAFF.

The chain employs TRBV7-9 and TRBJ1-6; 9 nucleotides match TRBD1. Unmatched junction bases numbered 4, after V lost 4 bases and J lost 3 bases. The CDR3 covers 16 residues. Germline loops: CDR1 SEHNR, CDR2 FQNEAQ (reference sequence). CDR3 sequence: CASSSGQGDYNSPLHF. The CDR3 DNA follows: TGTGCCAGCAGCTCGGGACAGGGTGACTATAATTCACCCCTCCACTTT. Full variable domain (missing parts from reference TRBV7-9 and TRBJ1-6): DTGVSQNPRHKITKRGQNVTFRCDPISEHNRLYWYRQTLGQGPEFLTYFQNEAQLEKSRLLSDRFSAERPKGSFSTLEIQRTEQGDSAMYLCASSSGQGDYNSPLHFGNGTRLTVT.

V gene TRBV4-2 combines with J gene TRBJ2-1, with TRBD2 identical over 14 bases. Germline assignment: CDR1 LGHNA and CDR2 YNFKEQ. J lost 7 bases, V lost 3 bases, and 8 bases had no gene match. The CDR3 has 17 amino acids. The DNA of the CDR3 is TGTGCCAGCAGCCAGGCTCTGGGACTAGCGGGGGCTAATGAGCAGTTCTTC. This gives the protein CASSQALGLAGANEQFF.

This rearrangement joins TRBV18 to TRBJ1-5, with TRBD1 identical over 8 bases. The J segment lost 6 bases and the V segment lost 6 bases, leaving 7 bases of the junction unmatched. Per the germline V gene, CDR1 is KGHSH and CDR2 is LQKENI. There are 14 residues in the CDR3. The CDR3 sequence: CASSRPGGGQPQHF. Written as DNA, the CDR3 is TGTGCCAGCTCCCGCCCAGGGGGCGGTCAGCCCCAGCATTTT. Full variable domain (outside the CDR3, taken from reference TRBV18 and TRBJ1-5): NAGVMQNPRHLVRRRGQEARLRCSPMKGHSHVYWYRQLPEEGLKFMVYLQKENIIDESGMPKERFSAEFPKEGPSILRIQQVVRGDSAAYFCASSRPGGGQPQHFGDGTRLSIL.

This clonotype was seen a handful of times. The CDR3 nucleotides read TGTGCCAGCAGTCCTGGGGGCAGGGGGCCTTCACTTCCAGCCAAAAACATTCAGTACTTC. Protein product: CASSPGGRGPSLPAKNIQYF. The rearrangement uses TRBV27 and TRBJ2-4, with 8 bases identical to TRBD1. V lost 5 bases to trimming and J lost 0 bases; unmatched junction nucleotides: 18. The CDR3 sequence is 20 residues long. CDR1 and CDR2 (germline): MNHEY, SMNVEV (reference sequence).

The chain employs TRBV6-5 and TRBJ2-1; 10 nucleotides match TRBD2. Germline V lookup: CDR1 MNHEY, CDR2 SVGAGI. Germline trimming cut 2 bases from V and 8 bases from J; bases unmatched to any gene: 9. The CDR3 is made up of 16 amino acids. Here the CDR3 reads CASSYPGAGGPHEQFF. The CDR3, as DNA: TGTGCCAGCAGTTACCCGGGAGCGGGAGGGCCCCATGAGCAGTTCTTC.

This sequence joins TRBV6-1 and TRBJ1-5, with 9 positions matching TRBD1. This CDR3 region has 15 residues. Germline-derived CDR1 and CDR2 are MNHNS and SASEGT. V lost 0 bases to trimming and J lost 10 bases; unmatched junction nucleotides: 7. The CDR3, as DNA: TGTGCCAGCAGTGAAGCGCGCGACAGGGGGTACCCCCAGCATTTT. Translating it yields CASSEARDRGYPQHF.

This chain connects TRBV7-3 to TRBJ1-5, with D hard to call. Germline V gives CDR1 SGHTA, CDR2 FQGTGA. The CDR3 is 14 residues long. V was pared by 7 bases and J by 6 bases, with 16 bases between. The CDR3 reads CASTSLFAPQPQHF. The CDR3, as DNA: TGTGCCAGCACTTCTCTGTTCGCGCCTCAGCCCCAGCATTTT.

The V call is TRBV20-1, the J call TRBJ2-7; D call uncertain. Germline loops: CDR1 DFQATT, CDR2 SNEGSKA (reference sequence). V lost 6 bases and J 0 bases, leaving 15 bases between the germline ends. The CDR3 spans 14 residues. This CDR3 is CSASDWASSYEQYF. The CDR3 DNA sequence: TGCAGTGCGAGTGACTGGGCAAGCTCCTACGAGCAGTACTTC.

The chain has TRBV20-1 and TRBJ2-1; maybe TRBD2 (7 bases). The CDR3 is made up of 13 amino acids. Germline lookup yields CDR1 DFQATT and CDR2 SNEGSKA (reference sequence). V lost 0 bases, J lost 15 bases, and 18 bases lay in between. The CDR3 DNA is TGCAGTGCTAGAGATCGGGGGGCCACGGCCAGGTTCTTC. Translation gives CSARDRGATARFF.

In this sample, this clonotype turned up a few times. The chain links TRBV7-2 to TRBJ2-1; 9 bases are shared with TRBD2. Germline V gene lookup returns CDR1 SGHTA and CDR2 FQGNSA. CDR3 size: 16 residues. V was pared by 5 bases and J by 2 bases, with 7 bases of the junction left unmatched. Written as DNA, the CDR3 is TGTGCCAGCAGCCCGCGACTAGCGGAGCCCTACAATGAGCAGTTCTTC. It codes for CASSPRLAEPYNEQFF.